Below, 27 T cell receptor beta chains from the same sample are listed, as sequenced in a study of shared clonotypes between healthy human individuals. Terminally differentiated effector memory CD45RA+ cells were left out of the naive CD8 fraction, which was CD45RO-negative and positively selected for CCR7. Assay used: immunoSEQ multiplex PCR; TCRdb lists only in-frame clones, some missing. The data show approximately 740,000 clones, almost 95% seen once. The material sequenced was naive CD8+ T cells sorted from blood. The receptors were gathered from a man younger than 40 in good health.

This clone was seen a few times. The rearrangement joins TRBV27 to TRBJ2-2; no clear D gene. Trimming shortened V by 5 bases and J by 7 bases, and 8 bases separated the two germline ends. This CDR3 contains 12 residues. Germline V CDR1 and CDR2: MNHEY, SMNVEV (reference sequence). The CDR3 here is CASSRMGGELFF. DNA for the CDR3: TGTGCCAGCAGTCGGATGGGCGGGGAGCTGTTTTTT.

CDR3 sequence reads: CASSLRDREPEEQFF. The CDR3 DNA reads as TGTGCCAGCAGTCTACGGGACAGGGAACCGGAGGAGCAGTTCTTC. This chain links TRBV28 with TRBJ2-1; TRBD1 aligns across 9 bases. The CDR3 covers 15 residues. Germline CDR1 MDHEN, CDR2 SYDVKM. The J segment lost 10 bases and the V segment lost 5 bases, leaving 12 bases of the junction unmatched. The variable domain in full, completed from reference TRBV28 and TRBJ2-1, reads DVKVTQSSRYLVKRTGEKVFLECVQDMDHENMFWYRQDPGLGLRLIYFSYDVKMKEKGDIPEGYSVSREKKERFSLILESASTNQTSMYLCASSLRDREPEEQFFGPGTRLTVL.

This chain connects TRBV14 to TRBJ2-2; 13 bases line up with TRBD2. Germline-derived CDR1 and CDR2 are SGHDN and FVKESK. V shed 6 bases and J 2 bases; nucleotides not matched to a gene: 6. The CDR3 contains 17 residues. CDR3 nucleotide sequence: TGTGCCAGCAGAACCGGGACTAGCGGGATCAACACCGGGGAGCTGTTTTTT. Translating it yields CASRTGTSGINTGELFF.

This chain joins TRBV27 and TRBJ2-1; no firm D call. Germline CDR1 reads MNHEY; CDR2 reads SMNVEV (reference sequence). V was trimmed by 8 bases and J by 10 bases, leaving 6 bases between them. The CDR3 contains 9 residues. DNA for the CDR3: TGTGCCAGCGGACCGGAGCAGTTCTTC. Residues: CASGPEQFF.

The chain combines TRBV29-1 with TRBJ2-1, with D possibly matching TRBD1 (8 bases). The V end was cut by 6 bases, the J end by 9 bases, with 33 bases between. The CDR3 runs 18 residues. The V gene's germline CDR1 is SQVTM and CDR2 ANQGSEA. CDR3 sequence: CSVDFGTGFVGGPTEQFF. The DNA for the CDR3 is TGCAGCGTGGATTTCGGGACAGGCTTTGTGGGAGGGCCCACTGAGCAGTTCTTC.

The rearrangement joins TRBV5-1 to TRBJ2-1, with 13 bases identical to TRBD2. Trimming took 4 bases from V and 10 from J; bases not matched to a gene: 11. Per the germline V gene, CDR1 is SGHRS and CDR2 is YFSETQ. The CDR3 length is 16 residues. The CDR3 DNA reads as TGCGCCAGCAGCCAACTAGCGGGAGGGCCAAAGTGGGAGCAGTTCTTC. Its protein product is CASSQLAGGPKWEQFF.

J is TRBJ1-1 and V is TRBV20-1, with D tentatively TRBD1 (5 bases). Germline-derived CDR1 and CDR2 are DFQATT and SNEGSKA (reference sequence). This CDR3 has 8 residues. CDR3 nucleotides: TGCAGCTACAGGGAAGCTTTCTTT. It encodes CSYREAFF.

The chain couples TRBV27 to TRBJ2-3; 7 bases align to TRBD2. The germline gives CDR1 MNHEY, CDR2 SMNVEV (reference sequence). V dropped 5 bases and J dropped 3; count of bases not matched to a gene: 11. The CDR3 is made up of 16 amino acids. CDR3 sequence (DNA): TGTGCCAGCAGTCCCTCGGCGGGAGATCTAACAGATACGCAGTATTTT. It codes for CASSPSAGDLTDTQYF.

The CDR3 DNA reads as TGTGCCAGCAGCGGAGACAGGTCCCGGCGGTCTGGAAACACCATATATTTT. Translating gives CASSGDRSRRSGNTIYF. This chain links TRBV7-8 with TRBJ1-3; TRBD1 might be the D (6 bases). V was trimmed by 5 bases and J by 1 base, leaving 18 bases between them. Germline-derived CDR1 and CDR2 are SGHVS and FQNEAQ. This CDR3 has 17 amino acids.

The chain links TRBV11-2 to TRBJ2-5; D unclear. Germline V lookup: CDR1 SGHAT, CDR2 FQNNGV. Between the trimmed V and J ends, which lost 1 base and 1 base, there was a span of 4 bases. CDR3 length: 13 amino acids. In DNA form, the CDR3 reads TGTGCCAGCAGCTTAGGCAGCCAAGAGACCCAGTACTTC. This translates into CASSLGSQETQYF.

The chain links TRBV6-5 to TRBJ1-2; TRBD1 matches at 7 bases. J was trimmed by 5 bases and V by 4 bases; bases with no gene match: 4. The germline V gene has CDR1 MNHEY and CDR2 SVGAGI. This CDR3 has 13 amino acids. DNA for the CDR3: TGTGCCAGCAGTTTCGACAGGGAGTATGGCTACACCTTC. Translation: CASSFDREYGYTF.

The chain has TRBV19 and TRBJ1-1, with D possibly matching TRBD1 (6 bases). This CDR3 spans 14 amino acids. Germline V gene sequence: CDR1 LNHDA, CDR2 SQIVND (reference sequence). V was cut by 8 bases and J by 8 bases, with 21 bases left in between. Here the CDR3 DNA reads TGTGCCAGTGACGGCGGGCAGGGGCCTTGGGAAGCTTTCTTT. It specifies CASDGGQGPWEAFF.

The J gene is TRBJ2-7, the V gene TRBV27; tentatively, D is TRBD2 (5 bases). V lost 5 bases, J lost 0 bases, and 11 bases lay in between. Germline-derived CDR1 and CDR2 are MNHEY and SMNVEV (reference sequence). The CDR3 is made up of 14 amino acids. CDR3 in DNA: TGTGCCAGCAGTACCGGGAAGGACTCCTACGAGCAGTACTTC. This gives the protein CASSTGKDSYEQYF.

The rearrangement uses TRBV5-5 and TRBJ2-7, with TRBD1 identical over 9 bases. The CDR3 totals 14 residues. Losses at the gene ends were 3 bases for V and 0 bases for J; bases not matched to a gene: 1. The germline CDR1 and CDR2 sequences are SGHKS and YYEKEE (reference sequence). CDR3 nucleotides: TGTGCCAGCAGCTGGACAGGGGACTCCTACGAGCAGTACTTC. This codes for CASSWTGDSYEQYF.

The chain is built from TRBV4-3 and TRBJ1-1; 7 bases match TRBD1. The V segment lost 4 bases and the J segment 1 base; nucleotides outside the gene matches: 3. CDR3 size: 14 residues. Germline values: CDR1 LGHNA, CDR2 YSLEER. The CDR3 nucleotides read TGCGCCAGCAGCCGCCGGGACAGGAACACTGAAGCTTTCTTT. Its protein product is CASSRRDRNTEAFF.

The J gene is TRBJ1-4, the V gene TRBV7-2; 7 nucleotides match TRBD1. Germline V CDR1 and CDR2: SGHTA, FQGNSA. The CDR3 runs 16 residues. J was trimmed by 4 bases and V by 5 bases; bases with no gene match: 10. CDR3 coding DNA: TGTGCCAGCAGCCCATCAAAGACAGGGAGTAATGAAAAACTGTTTTTT. It translates to CASSPSKTGSNEKLFF. Full variable domain (remainder filled in from reference TRBV7-2 and TRBJ1-4): GAGVSQSPSNKVTEKGKDVELRCDPISGHTALYWYRQSLGQGLEFLIYFQGNSAPDKSGLPSDRFSAERTGGSVSTLTIQRTQQEDSAVYLCASSPSKTGSNEKLFFGSGTQLSVL.

This chain joins TRBV4-1 and TRBJ2-1; D may be TRBD1 or TRBD2 (6 bases each). V lost 1 base, J lost 7 bases, and 20 bases lay in between. The CDR3 totals 17 residues. Per the germline V gene, CDR1 is MGHRA and CDR2 is YSYEKL. CDR3 coding DNA: TGCGCCAGCAGCCAAGCCTTTCCGGGGGCCTCAGGAAATGAGCAGTTCTTC. This translates into CASSQAFPGASGNEQFF.

This chain uses TRBV27 with TRBJ1-2, with a tentative D call TRBD1 (6 bases). Germline CDR1 is MNHEY and CDR2 is SMNVEV (reference sequence). The CDR3 runs 15 residues. V was cut by 6 bases and J by 4 bases, with 18 bases left in between. CDR3 sequence: CASSSTAGAGYGYTF. The CDR3 DNA reads as TGTGCCAGCAGCTCTACAGCGGGGGCCGGCTATGGCTACACCTTC.

The chain recombines TRBV7-6 with TRBJ1-1; no reliable D call. Per the germline V gene, CDR1 is SGHVS and CDR2 is FNYEAQ. The CDR3 runs 12 residues. Trimming took off 3 bases at V and 0 bases at J, with 2 bases between the two ends. The CDR3 sequence: CASSFMNTEAFF. In nucleotides, the CDR3 is TGTGCCAGCAGCTTTATGAACACTGAAGCTTTCTTT. The variable domain in full, completed from reference TRBV7-6 and TRBJ1-1, reads GAGVSQSPRYKVTKRGQDVALRCDPISGHVSLYWYRQALGQGPEFLTYFNYEAQQDKSGLPNDRFSAERPEGSISTLTIQRTEQRDSAMYRCASSFMNTEAFFGQGTRLTVV.

As for this clone: This sample includes further DNA sequences coding for the same CDR3. The chain employs TRBV28 and TRBJ2-7; D not resolved. CDR1 is MDHEN and CDR2 is SYDVKM in the germline V gene. The length of the CDR3 is 11 residues. Between the trimmed V and J ends, which lost 6 bases and 2 bases, there was a span of 5 bases. CDR3 amino acids: CASSGTYEQYF. The CDR3 region has the DNA TGTGCCAGCAGCGGAACCTACGAGCAGTACTTC.

V and J are TRBV7-9 and TRBJ2-1; 11 bases agree with TRBD1. The V gene end was trimmed by 5 bases and the J gene end by 3 bases; junction bases not matched to a gene: 6. From germline, CDR1 is SEHNR and CDR2 FQNEAQ (reference sequence). The CDR3 consists of 16 residues. The DNA of the CDR3 is TGTGCCAGCAGCCCCCGGACAGGGGGCATCTACAATGAGCAGTTCTTC. This encodes CASSPRTGGIYNEQFF.

This clone was seen a single time. The chain uses TRBV6-6 and TRBJ2-7, with 12 bases aligning to TRBD1. Looked up from germline, CDR1 is MNHNY and CDR2 is SVGAGI (reference sequence). After removal of 0 bases from V and 3 bases from J, the junction contained 3 bases not matched to a gene. This CDR3 comprises 16 residues. The CDR3 DNA reads as TGTGCCAGCAGTTACTCGAGGGACAGGGGGCTCTACGAGCAGTACTTC. Residues: CASSYSRDRGLYEQYF.

The chain employs TRBV9 and TRBJ2-3; a possible D gene is TRBD1 (6 bases). Trimming stripped 6 bases from V and 1 base from J, with 12 bases between. The germline gives CDR1 SGDLS, CDR2 YYNGEE. The CDR3 runs 14 residues. CDR3 amino acids: CASNEGVGTDTQYF. CDR3 DNA sequence: TGTGCCAGCAACGAGGGGGTAGGCACAGATACGCAGTATTTT.

The J gene is TRBJ2-1, the V gene TRBV28, with TRBD2 identical over 10 bases. V lost 2 bases, J lost 6 bases, and 4 bases stayed unmatched. The CDR3 covers 15 residues. Germline assignment: CDR1 MDHEN and CDR2 SYDVKM. The CDR3 DNA reads as TGTGCCAGCAGTTTAGTAGCGGGAGGCCGCAATGAGCAGTTCTTC. Its protein product is CASSLVAGGRNEQFF.

The chain carries TRBV5-5 and TRBJ1-1; D not resolved. Germline loops: CDR1 SGHKS, CDR2 YYEKEE (reference sequence). The CDR3 consists of 15 residues. V lost 2 bases and J 1 base, leaving 12 bases between the germline ends. The CDR3 nucleotides are TGTGCCAGCAGCTTACTGATCGTCCGGAACACTGAAGCTTTCTTT. Its translation is CASSLLIVRNTEAFF.

This chain joins TRBV6-1 and TRBJ2-7; D is tentatively TRBD1 or TRBD2 (5 bases each). CDR1 and CDR2 from the germline V gene are MNHNS and SASEGT. There are 16 residues in the CDR3. Between the trimmed V and J ends, which lost 1 base and 0 bases, there was a span of 13 bases. CDR3 coding DNA: TGTGCCAGCAGTGAAGAAAGCGCAGGGACCTCCTACGAGCAGTACTTC. Translated: CASSEESAGTSYEQYF.

The rearrangement joins TRBV12-5 to TRBJ2-1; 11 nucleotides line up with TRBD2. V shed 5 bases, J shed 13 bases, and the junction held 10 bases outside the gene matches. Germline CDR1 LGHNT, CDR2 FRNRAP. This CDR3 has 14 amino acids. The CDR3 spells CASGINILAGGQFF. CDR3 sequence (DNA): TGTGCTAGTGGTATAAATATCCTAGCGGGGGGCCAGTTCTTC.